This T cell receptor beta chain was recovered during a study of T-cell memory formation after mild COVID-19. About the research overall: For the most part, TCR clusters were specific to one donor.

A word on this clonotype: The antigen is unknown.

Whole-study results and caveats: Pre-infection memory held some responding clones, suggesting pre-existing cross-reactive T cells responded. SARS-CoV-2 specificity was not confirmed for second-wave clones peaking on day 37.

Employing constant-segment primers, 5'RACE generated TCR alpha and TCR beta cDNA libraries bearing sample barcodes and UMIs. Each CDR3 protein is one row after TCRdb ran MiXCR on the 5' RACE reads. Among some 300,000 distinct CDR3 sequences, 15% to 20% were seen once, and the ten largest hold around 20%. Sequenced input: PBMCs or a T cell subset sorted from them (not recorded which). The receptor was derived from a man aged 18-30 years who had mild COVID-19 (a few samples of this study predate the infection). Cell type and time point are not known.

The CDR3 region is CASSASHNSPLHF. The CDR3 region has the DNA TGTGCCAGCAGCGCATCACATAATTCACCCCTCCACTTT. The V call is TRBV2, the J call TRBJ1-6; D remains ambiguous. This CDR3 spans 13 amino acids. Trimming removed 6 bases at V and 5 bases at J, with 8 bases between. Per the germline V gene, CDR1 is SNHLY and CDR2 is FYNNEI.